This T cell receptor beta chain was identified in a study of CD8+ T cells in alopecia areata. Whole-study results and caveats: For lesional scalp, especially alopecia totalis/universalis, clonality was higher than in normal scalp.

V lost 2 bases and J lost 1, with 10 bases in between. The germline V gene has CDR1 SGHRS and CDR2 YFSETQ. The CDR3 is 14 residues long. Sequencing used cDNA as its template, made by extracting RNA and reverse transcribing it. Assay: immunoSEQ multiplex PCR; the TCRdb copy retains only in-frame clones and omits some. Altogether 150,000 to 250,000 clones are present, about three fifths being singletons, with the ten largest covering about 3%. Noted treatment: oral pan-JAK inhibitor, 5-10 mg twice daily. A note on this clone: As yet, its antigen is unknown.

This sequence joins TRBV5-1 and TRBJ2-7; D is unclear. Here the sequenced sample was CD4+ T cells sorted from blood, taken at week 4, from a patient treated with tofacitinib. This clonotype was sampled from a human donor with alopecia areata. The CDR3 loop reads CASSLVVGSYEQYF. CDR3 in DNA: TGCGCCAGCAGCTTAGTTGTCGGGTCCTACGAGCAGTACTTC.